These 27 T cell receptor beta chains came from one sample sequenced in a study of cytomegalovirus exposure and HLA in healthy donors. Amplification used 60 Vbeta primers and 13 Jbeta primers. The method was immunoSEQ multiplex PCR; TCRdb's version includes in-frame clones alone and lacks a portion of them. The sample shows approximately 180,000 clones, 77% of them seen only once. Sequenced material: PBMCs. These receptors were collected from a woman between 25 and 40 years old in good health and CMV-seropositive.

The chain links TRBV28 to TRBJ2-3; 10 bases map to TRBD2. The ends lost 7 bases at V and 2 bases at J; junction bases unmatched: 6. CDR3 length: 15 residues. Germline V gene lookup returns CDR1 MDHEN and CDR2 SYDVKM. The chain's CDR3 is CASTRTSGLTDTQYF. The CDR3 DNA reads TGTGCCAGCACCAGGACTAGCGGTCTCACAGATACGCAGTATTTT.

V is TRBV5-1 and J is TRBJ2-7; D is ambiguous. The CDR3 length is 13 residues. Trimming pared 2 bases from V and 2 bases from J, leaving 8 bases between. The V gene's germline CDR1 is SGHRS and CDR2 YFSETQ. CDR3 in DNA: TGCGCCAGCAGCTTTACAGAAACCTACGAGCAGTACTTC. Encoded protein: CASSFTETYEQYF.

About this clone itself: One end of the junction does not line up with germline, which may come from a read error. Other DNA variants within this sample encode the same CDR3. The V and J genes are TRBV10-3 and TRBJ2-5; the match to TRBD2 covers 9 bases. The CDR3 is 13 amino acids. CDR1 is ENHRY and CDR2 is SYGVKD in the germline V gene. The CDR3 region has the DNA TGCGCCACTTTAGCGGGAGTAGGAGAGACCCAGTACTTC. It specifies CATLAGVGETQYF.

The CDR3 loop is CASSPTLWGVEVDQPQHF. CDR3 nucleotides: TGTGCCAGCAGCCCTACCCTGTGGGGGGTCGAGGTTGATCAGCCCCAGCATTTT. This chain links TRBV7-9 with TRBJ1-5; perhaps TRBD1 as D (5 bases). The ends were cut back, 5 bases at V and 5 bases at J, with 25 bases in the middle. The germline gives CDR1 SEHNR, CDR2 FQNEAQ (reference sequence). The CDR3 loop spans 18 amino acids.

This clone was seen once. The chain links TRBV6-5 to TRBJ2-7, with TRBD2 matching 8 bases. This CDR3 is built from 16 residues. J lost 6 bases, V lost 4 bases, and 14 bases had no gene match. CDR1 is MNHEY and CDR2 is SVGAGI in the germline V gene. CDR3 sequence: CASSSRGVAGSLEQYF. The CDR3 region has the DNA TGTGCCAGCAGTTCCCGCGGAGTAGCGGGATCTCTCGAGCAGTACTTC.

The gene calls are TRBV20-1 and TRBJ2-1; a weak D match, TRBD1 (5 bases). V lost 1 base and J 15 bases, leaving 13 bases between the germline ends. The CDR3 loop spans 11 amino acids. Germline CDR1 and CDR2: DFQATT and SNEGSKA (reference sequence). CDR3 bases: TGCAGTGCTAGAGGGTCAGGGTATGTGTTCTTC. Protein product: CSARGSGYVFF.

The V and J genes are TRBV11-2 and TRBJ1-2; unclear D gene. Germline V CDR1 and CDR2: SGHAT, FQNNGV. This CDR3 spans 11 amino acids. The V end lost 1 base, the J end lost 8 bases, and 5 bases lay between the germline ends. The CDR3 loop is CASSLGEGYTF. CDR3 DNA sequence: TGTGCCAGCAGCTTAGGCGAGGGCTACACCTTC.

The rearrangement links TRBV30 to TRBJ2-7; 8 bases align to TRBD1. V shed 0 bases, J shed 2 bases, and the junction held 6 bases outside the gene matches. CDR1 and CDR2 from the germline V gene are GTSNPN and SVGIG (reference sequence). CDR3 size: 15 residues. The CDR3 spells CAWSVRQGAPYEQYF. CDR3 coding DNA: TGTGCCTGGAGTGTACGGCAGGGGGCACCCTACGAGCAGTACTTC.

In its sample, this clone was seen a few times. V usage is TRBV2 and J usage is TRBJ2-7, with TRBD1 matching 7 bases. This CDR3 is 14 amino acids long. Germline V CDR1 and CDR2: SNHLY, FYNNEI. J was trimmed by 5 bases and V by 5 bases; bases with no gene match: 9. Here the CDR3 reads CASSLQGVDHEQYF. CDR3 bases: TGTGCCAGCAGTCTCCAGGGGGTTGACCACGAGCAGTACTTC.

The rearrangement joins TRBV11-2 to TRBJ2-7, with 9 positions matching TRBD1. Germline CDR1 SGHAT, CDR2 FQNNGV. The CDR3 length is 16 residues. Trimming cost V 0 bases and J 1 base; bases outside gene matches: 4. The CDR3 region has the DNA TGTGCCAGCAGCTTAGATAGGGGGACAGGGTCCTACGAGCAGTACTTC. This sequence encodes CASSLDRGTGSYEQYF. Full variable domain (missing parts from reference TRBV11-2 and TRBJ2-7): EAGVAQSPRYKIIEKRQSVAFWCNPISGHATLYWYQQILGQGPKLLIQFQNNGVVDDSQLPKDRFSAERLKGVDSTLKIQPAKLEDSAVYLCASSLDRGTGSYEQYFGPGTRLTVT.

The V and J genes are TRBV10-3 and TRBJ2-3, with 12 bases aligning to TRBD2. The CDR3 has 16 amino acids. Germline loops: CDR1 ENHRY, CDR2 SYGVKD. With V trimmed by 4 bases and J by 6 bases, 8 bases remained unmatched. CDR3 bases: TGTGCCATCAGTGGCCGACTAGCGGGAGAATCGGATACGCAGTATTTT. The encoded protein is CAISGRLAGESDTQYF.

The V and J genes are TRBV6-5 and TRBJ2-2, with D perhaps matching TRBD2 (5 bases). The CDR3 extends over 14 amino acids. The germline V and J ends were trimmed by 10 bases and 1 base, with 13 bases remaining between them. Per the germline V gene, CDR1 is MNHEY and CDR2 is SVGAGI. CDR3 in amino acids: CATQRRMNTGELFF. Written as DNA, the CDR3 is TGTGCCACTCAGCGGCGGATGAACACCGGGGAGCTGTTTTTT.

The chain links TRBV28 to TRBJ1-4; a possible D gene is TRBD1 (5 bases). CDR3 length: 15 amino acids. Trimming took 6 bases from V and 4 from J, leaving 15 bases between them. CDR1 is MDHEN and CDR2 is SYDVKM in the germline V gene. This chain's CDR3 is CASSPPGGLNEKLFF. The CDR3 DNA follows: TGTGCCAGCAGCCCACCTGGGGGACTTAATGAAAAACTGTTTTTT.

The rearrangement joins TRBV19 to TRBJ2-1; D is possibly TRBD2 (6 bases). The ends were cut back, 4 bases at V and 12 bases at J, with 13 bases in the middle. CDR3 length: 12 amino acids. Germline values: CDR1 LNHDA, CDR2 SQIVND (reference sequence). In DNA form, the CDR3 reads TGTGCCAGTAGTACCCTCGGGAGTGGGCAGTTCTTC. Translation: CASSTLGSGQFF.

V and J are TRBV2 and TRBJ1-2; 7 positions match TRBD1. The CDR3 is 13 amino acids. V shed 3 bases, J shed 4 bases, and the junction held 2 bases outside the gene matches. From germline, CDR1 is SNHLY and CDR2 FYNNEI. CDR3 protein: CASSEAGGYGYTF. CDR3 bases: TGTGCCAGCAGTGAGGCAGGGGGCTATGGCTACACCTTC.

The gene calls are TRBV7-9 and TRBJ2-5, with 7 positions matching TRBD2. With V trimmed by 2 bases and J by 0 bases, 3 bases remained unmatched. CDR1 SEHNR and CDR2 FQNEAQ come from the germline V gene (reference sequence). The CDR3 runs 15 residues. CDR3 protein: CASSLRLADQETQYF. The DNA of the CDR3 is TGTGCCAGCAGCTTAAGGCTAGCGGACCAAGAGACCCAGTACTTC.

V gene TRBV27 combines with J gene TRBJ2-2, with D hard to call. This CDR3 has 14 amino acids. Germline values: CDR1 MNHEY, CDR2 SMNVEV (reference sequence). The germline V and J ends were trimmed by 1 base and 4 bases, with 7 bases remaining between them. Written as DNA, the CDR3 is TGTGCCAGCAGTTTATTATCGGGCACCGGGGAGCTGTTTTTT. The encoded protein is CASSLLSGTGELFF.

DNA for the CDR3: TGTGCCAGCAGTTCGGGGGGCCGGGTGAACACTGAAGCTTTCTTT. It is translated as CASSSGGRVNTEAFF. The chain employs TRBV27 and TRBJ1-1, with D possibly being TRBD1 (6 bases). Germline CDR1 MNHEY, CDR2 SMNVEV (reference sequence). V was cut by 4 bases and J by 0 bases, with 12 bases left in between. This CDR3 is 15 amino acids long.

This rearrangement joins TRBV11-2 to TRBJ2-7; D uncertain. Germline CDR1 reads SGHAT; CDR2 reads FQNNGV. Trimming stripped 5 bases from V and 9 bases from J, with 17 bases between. CDR3 length: 13 residues. CDR3 sequence: CASSQIGSFGQYF. In nucleotides, the CDR3 is TGTGCCAGCAGCCAAATCGGGTCTTTCGGGCAGTACTTC.

This chain connects TRBV19 to TRBJ1-5, with D tentatively TRBD1 (6 bases). The CDR3 runs 15 residues. V was shortened by 5 bases and J by 2 bases, with 13 bases between the two germline ends. CDR1 is LNHDA, CDR2 SQIVND, per germline (reference sequence). CDR3 DNA sequence: TGTGCCAGTAGTCCACCGACAGGCCGCAATCAGCCCCAGCATTTT. Translation gives CASSPPTGRNQPQHF.

The chain recombines TRBV2 with TRBJ2-5; tentatively, D is TRBD1 (5 bases). CDR3 length: 14 residues. Trimming stripped 4 bases from V and 4 bases from J, with 13 bases between. Per germline, CDR1 SNHLY and CDR2 FYNNEI. CDR3 nucleotide sequence: TGTGCCAGCAGTGTCGGCAGGGAAGCAGAGACCCAGTACTTC. This translates into CASSVGREAETQYF.

The chain couples TRBV9 to TRBJ2-1, with D maybe TRBD2 (6 bases). There are 16 residues in the CDR3. Germline-derived CDR1 and CDR2 are SGDLS and YYNGEE. V lost 3 bases and J 7 bases, leaving 20 bases between the germline ends. The CDR3 sequence is CASSDRTIAGGNEQFF. The DNA for the CDR3 is TGTGCCAGCAGCGACCGCACAATCGCCGGAGGGAATGAGCAGTTCTTC.

The chain couples TRBV11-3 to TRBJ2-7, with TRBD2 as a possible D gene (6 bases). Germline CDR1 SGHNT, CDR2 YENEEA. Trimming took 1 base from V and 3 from J, leaving 7 bases between them. The CDR3 has 13 residues. The CDR3 sequence: CASSLGGVYEQYF. Here the CDR3 DNA reads TGTGCCAGCAGCTTAGGGGGGGTCTACGAGCAGTACTTC.

This chain connects TRBV30 to TRBJ1-3, with a possible D match to TRBD1 (5 bases). Germline V gives CDR1 GTSNPN, CDR2 SVGIG (reference sequence). This CDR3 is built from 16 residues. Trimming shortened V by 8 bases and J by 2 bases, and 22 bases separated the two germline ends. The CDR3 protein is CARKKLTATPGNTIYF. In DNA form, the CDR3 reads TGTGCCAGAAAAAAATTGACAGCCACGCCTGGAAACACCATATATTTT. Variable domain in full (rest from reference TRBV30 and TRBJ1-3): SQTIHQWPATLVQPVGSPLSLECTVEGTSNPNLYWYRQAAGRGLQLLFYSVGIGQISSEVPQNLSASRPQDRQFILSSKKLLLSDSGFYLCARKKLTATPGNTIYFGEGSWLTVV.

This clone occurred a few times. The chain combines TRBV5-4 with TRBJ1-3; 7 bases fit TRBD1. V lost 4 bases to trimming and J lost 1 base; unmatched junction nucleotides: 2. Germline V gene sequence: CDR1 SGHNT, CDR2 YYREEE (reference sequence). The CDR3 loop spans 14 amino acids. This chain's CDR3 is CASSLQGSGNTIYF. The CDR3 bases are TGTGCCAGCAGCCTACAGGGGTCTGGAAACACCATATATTTT.

The CDR3 is CASSSADSLYEQYF. The CDR3 DNA sequence: TGTGCCAGCAGCTCCGCGGACAGTCTGTACGAGCAGTACTTC. The gene calls are TRBV5-6 and TRBJ2-7, with D possibly TRBD1 on 6 matching bases. The V end was cut by 3 bases, the J end by 4 bases, with 14 bases between. This CDR3 spans 14 amino acids. In germline, CDR1 is SGHDT, CDR2 YYEEEE. Filled out from reference TRBV5-6 and TRBJ2-7, the complete variable domain reads DAGVTQSPTHLIKTRGQQVTLRCSPKSGHDTVSWYQQALGQGPQFIFQYYEEEERQRGNFPDRFSGHQFPNYSSELNVNALLLGDSALYLCASSSADSLYEQYFGPGTRLTVT.

V gene TRBV29-1 combines with J gene TRBJ2-3, with TRBD2 as a possible D gene (7 bases). Trimming shortened V by 6 bases and J by 3 bases, and 19 bases separated the two germline ends. Per germline, CDR1 SQVTM and CDR2 ANQGSEA. The length of the CDR3 is 15 residues. This CDR3 is CSVLGGGPATDTQYF. As DNA, the CDR3 is TGCAGCGTCCTGGGAGGGGGACCAGCAACAGATACGCAGTATTTT.